Following are 26 T cell receptor beta chains from one sample sequenced in a study of CD8+ T cells in alopecia areata. Sequencing templates came from extracted RNA that was reverse transcribed into cDNA. The data were produced by immunoSEQ multiplex PCR, yet TCRdb's version contains in-frame clones alone and is incomplete. The repertoire holds 150,000 to 200,000 clones, with 55% as singletons. Sequenced input: CD4+ T cells sorted from blood. The receptor set was obtained from a human donor in good health.

CDR3 nucleotide sequence: TGTGCCAGCAGCTTTCGGGGAGCGGGCACCGGGGAGCTGTTTTTT. Protein sequence: CASSFRGAGTGELFF. The chain recombines TRBV7-8 with TRBJ2-2; D might be TRBD2 (6 bases). V was cut by 3 bases and J by 4 bases, with 12 bases left in between. CDR3 length: 15 amino acids. CDR1 and CDR2 (germline): SGHVS, FQNEAQ. The full variable domain, rest sourced from reference TRBV7-8 and TRBJ2-2, is GAGVSQSPRYKVAKRGQDVALRCDPISGHVSLFWYQQALGQGPEFLTYFQNEAQLDKSGLPSDRFFAERPEGSVSTLKIQRTQQEDSAVYLCASSFRGAGTGELFFGEGSRLTVL.

A remark on this clone: Other DNA sequences in the same sample also yield this CDR3. The chain links TRBV28 to TRBJ2-3, with D possibly being TRBD1 or TRBD2 (5 bases each). CDR3 size: 13 residues. Germline V gene data show CDR1 as MDHEN and CDR2 as SYDVKM. Trimming took off 1 base at V and 4 bases at J, with 6 bases between the two ends. CDR3 sequence (DNA): TGTGCCAGCAGTTTATTGGGGGCAGATACGCAGTATTTT. Its protein product is CASSLLGADTQYF.

This rearrangement joins TRBV7-6 to TRBJ2-7; TRBD2 aligns across 7 bases. This CDR3 contains 14 residues. Looked up from germline, CDR1 is SGHVS and CDR2 is FNYEAQ. J was trimmed by 2 bases and V by 6 bases; bases with no gene match: 7. The CDR3 nucleotides read TGTGCCAGCAGGTCCGGGACTAACACCTACGAGCAGTACTTC. Encoded protein: CASRSGTNTYEQYF.

DNA of the CDR3: TGTGCCAGCAGCTTAGACTCCTCTGGAAACACCATATATTTT. Translated: CASSLDSSGNTIYF. The chain recombines TRBV7-9 with TRBJ1-3; no firm D call. There are 14 residues in the CDR3. Trimming left V 1 base short and J 0 bases short, with 4 bases between. CDR1 and CDR2 from the germline V gene are SEHNR and FQNEAQ (reference sequence).

This clone was picked up a small number of times. The chain links TRBV18 to TRBJ2-7; 7 nucleotides align to TRBD2. Per the germline V gene, CDR1 is KGHSH and CDR2 is LQKENI. The CDR3 runs 13 residues. V was pared by 5 bases and J by 5 bases, with 6 bases of the junction left unmatched. The CDR3 DNA sequence: TGTGCCAGCTCATCGAGACTAGCCCACGAGCAGTACTTC. Its protein is CASSSRLAHEQYF.

The chain uses TRBV7-3 and TRBJ2-1; 7 nucleotides match TRBD2. The CDR3 sequence is 17 residues long. Germline CDR1 reads SGHTA; CDR2 reads FQGTGA. V shed 5 bases, J shed 7 bases, and the junction held 17 bases outside the gene matches. In DNA form, the CDR3 reads TGTGCCAGCAGCACAACGACTGGCGCGGGAGCAGGAAATGAGCAGTTCTTC. This sequence encodes CASSTTTGAGAGNEQFF.

The V call is TRBV28, the J call TRBJ2-2; TRBD1 might be the D (6 bases). The CDR3 extends over 12 amino acids. Germline assignment: CDR1 MDHEN and CDR2 SYDVKM. Trimming took off 7 bases at V and 6 bases at J, with 9 bases between the two ends. CDR3 sequence reads: CASKQGPGELFF. The CDR3 bases are TGTGCCAGCAAACAGGGTCCCGGGGAGCTGTTTTTT. Looking up the rest from reference TRBV28 and TRBJ2-2 gives the full variable domain: DVKVTQSSRYLVKRTGEKVFLECVQDMDHENMFWYRQDPGLGLRLIYFSYDVKMKEKGDIPEGYSVSREKKERFSLILESASTNQTSMYLCASKQGPGELFFGEGSRLTVL.

On this clone: The sample holds other DNA sequences that translate to the same CDR3. This sequence joins TRBV5-1 and TRBJ2-3; D unresolved. Germline V gene lookup returns CDR1 SGHRS and CDR2 YFSETQ. V gave up 0 bases and J gave up 4 bases, with 6 bases separating them. CDR3 size: 13 residues. DNA for the CDR3: TGCGCCAGCAGCTTGGCGGGTGCAGATACGCAGTATTTT. This encodes CASSLAGADTQYF.

The genes are TRBV27 and TRBJ2-5; D is unclear. The end of the DNA aligns better with TRBJ2-7, so the J call may be wrong. Germline loops: CDR1 MNHEY, CDR2 SMNVEV (reference sequence). The CDR3 length is 12 residues. As DNA, the CDR3 is TGTGCCAGCAGTCCGATATGGGGCGAGCAGTACTTC. Amino acid sequence: CASSPIWGEQYF.

The V call is TRBV6-5, the J call TRBJ1-2; no firm D call. With 4 bases removed from V and 2 bases from J, the gap between germline ends came to 11 bases. Germline CDR1 MNHEY, CDR2 SVGAGI. There are 14 residues in the CDR3. CDR3 DNA: TGTGCCAGCAGTTCGCTAATGGGAAACTATGGCTACACCTTC. Translation: CASSSLMGNYGYTF.

This clone was found a few times. The chain has TRBV6-6 and TRBJ2-3; D not certain. Deletions cut 6 bases from V and 2 bases from J, with 15 bases between. Looked up from germline, CDR1 is MNHNY and CDR2 is SVGAGI (reference sequence). This CDR3 comprises 15 residues. CDR3 sequence: CASRPPVQNTDTQYF. In DNA, the CDR3 is TGTGCCAGCAGACCCCCGGTGCAGAACACAGATACGCAGTATTTT.

This clone was recorded only once. The chain carries TRBV15 and TRBJ2-6; possible D gene TRBD2, 7 bases. Germline V lookup: CDR1 LNHNV, CDR2 YYDKDF (reference sequence). Deletions cut 5 bases from V and 2 bases from J, with 19 bases between. The CDR3 totals 18 residues. The CDR3 DNA follows: TGTGCCACCAGCGGGGGGGGCCCAAGAGGGACTGGGGCCAACGTCCTGACTTTC. It translates to CATSGGGPRGTGANVLTF.

V gene TRBV15 combines with J gene TRBJ2-7; D remains ambiguous. V was clipped by 1 base and J by 5 bases, with 6 bases between them. The CDR3 length is 12 residues. Germline V gives CDR1 LNHNV, CDR2 YYDKDF (reference sequence). The DNA of the CDR3 is TGTGCCACCAGCAGAGTTGGAAACGAGCAGTACTTC. Its translation: CATSRVGNEQYF.

This clone was observed a few times. The CDR3 region is CSVESPGGLTDTQYF. DNA for the CDR3: TGCAGCGTTGAATCCCCGGGTGGGCTCACAGATACGCAGTATTTT. V and J are TRBV29-1 and TRBJ2-3; D gene unclear. This CDR3 spans 15 amino acids. The V gene lost 2 bases and the J gene lost 2 bases, with 14 bases spanning the gap. CDR1 SQVTM and CDR2 ANQGSEA come from the germline V gene.

V usage is TRBV5-4 and J usage is TRBJ2-1, with TRBD1 identical over 9 bases. The CDR3 is 15 amino acids. The germline gives CDR1 SGHNT, CDR2 YYREEE (reference sequence). Trimming took 3 bases from V and 7 from J; bases not matched to a gene: 8. CDR3 in DNA: TGTGCCAGCAGCTCCGCTCGACAGGGGGTGAATGAGCAGTTCTTC. Amino acids: CASSSARQGVNEQFF.

This clone has just a few counts. The J gene is TRBJ1-2, the V gene TRBV29-1, with D unclear. CDR3 length: 12 amino acids. CDR1 and CDR2 from the germline V gene are SQVTM and ANQGSEA. V dropped 5 bases and J dropped 5 bases, with 12 bases sitting between them. The CDR3 DNA reads TGCAGCGTTCAACCACAGCAGTATGGCTACACCTTC. Its protein product is CSVQPQQYGYTF.

The chain joins TRBV30 to TRBJ2-7; D not certain. Trimming took 4 bases from V and 6 from J, leaving 28 bases between them. Germline assignment: CDR1 GTSNPN and CDR2 SVGIG (reference sequence). The CDR3 length is 17 residues. CDR3 coding DNA: TGTGCCTGGACCAGAGCGAAGGTCGGCCGAAGCCCCGGCGAGCAGTACTTC. Protein sequence: CAWTRAKVGRSPGEQYF.

The chain joins TRBV30 to TRBJ2-2, with TRBD1 identical over 9 bases. This CDR3 is built from 14 residues. The V gene end was trimmed by 1 base and the J gene end by 6 bases; junction bases not matched to a gene: 3. Per germline, CDR1 GTSNPN and CDR2 SVGIG (reference sequence). The DNA of the CDR3 is TGTGCCTGGAGTGCGGGACAGGGACCCGGGGAGCTGTTTTTT. Translated: CAWSAGQGPGELFF.

This clone was observed a few times. This chain links TRBV29-1 with TRBJ2-1; 7 bases line up with TRBD2. The CDR3 runs to 13 residues. The J segment lost 7 bases and the V segment lost 6 bases, leaving 9 bases of the junction unmatched. Germline loops: CDR1 SQVTM, CDR2 ANQGSEA. CDR3 amino acids: CSVPKGGRNEQFF. The CDR3, as DNA: TGCAGCGTGCCCAAGGGAGGGAGGAATGAGCAGTTCTTC.

The table lists this clone with a few counts. This sequence joins TRBV7-9 and TRBJ2-5, with 13 positions matching TRBD2. The CDR3 length is 15 residues. Germline V lookup: CDR1 SEHNR, CDR2 FQNEAQ (reference sequence). Trimming removed 2 bases from V and 5 bases from J; junction bases left unmatched: 2. The CDR3 region is CASSLTSGRAETQYF. The CDR3 nucleotides read TGTGCCAGCAGCTTAACTAGCGGGAGGGCTGAGACCCAGTACTTC.

About this clone itself: Other DNA sequences from this sample encode an identical CDR3 as well. V and J are TRBV5-1 and TRBJ2-5; TRBD1 matches 7 bases. The CDR3 is 13 residues long. Losses at the gene ends were 4 bases for V and 2 bases for J; bases not matched to a gene: 2. In germline, CDR1 is SGHRS, CDR2 YFSETQ. CDR3 sequence: CASSRDSQETQYF. The CDR3 coding sequence is TGCGCCAGCAGCCGGGACAGTCAAGAGACCCAGTACTTC.

A few counts support this clone. DNA for the CDR3: TGCAGCGTCGACGGGACTAGCGGGAGGTCCTACAATGAGCAGTTCTTC. This sequence encodes CSVDGTSGRSYNEQFF. The V gene is TRBV29-1, the J gene TRBJ2-1, with 15 bases fitting TRBD2. The CDR3 is 16 residues long. Germline V gene data show CDR1 as SQVTM and CDR2 as ANQGSEA. The J segment lost 1 base and the V segment lost 6 bases, leaving 4 bases of the junction unmatched.

In this sample, this clone turned up once. This chain connects TRBV27 to TRBJ1-4; 10 bases are a match to TRBD1. Trimming took 4 bases from V and 9 from J; bases not matched to a gene: 5. CDR1 MNHEY and CDR2 SMNVEV come from the germline V gene (reference sequence). The CDR3 runs 14 residues. CDR3 protein: CASSSPDRGKKLFF. In DNA form, the CDR3 reads TGTGCCAGCAGTTCCCCGGACAGGGGGAAAAAACTGTTTTTT.

This clone was found a few times. This chain joins TRBV29-1 and TRBJ1-2; possible D gene TRBD1, 5 bases. The germline V gene has CDR1 SQVTM and CDR2 ANQGSEA. V lost 4 bases, J lost 6 bases, and 18 bases lay in between. CDR3 size: 14 residues. DNA for the CDR3: TGCAGCGTTGTGGGGCGAGGGGCGCGTAATGGCTACACCTTC. The encoded protein is CSVVGRGARNGYTF.

The chain joins TRBV30 to TRBJ2-2; D uncertain. There are 12 residues in the CDR3. In germline, CDR1 is GTSNPN, CDR2 SVGIG (reference sequence). V lost 2 bases to trimming and J lost 6 bases, with 7 bases between them. The CDR3 DNA follows: TGTGCCTGGAGTCAAAACCCCGGGGAGCTGTTTTTT. It yields the protein CAWSQNPGELFF. Full variable domain (remainder filled in from reference TRBV30 and TRBJ2-2): SQTIHQWPATLVQPVGSPLSLECTVEGTSNPNLYWYRQAAGRGLQLLFYSVGIGQISSEVPQNLSASRPQDRQFILSSKKLLLSDSGFYLCAWSQNPGELFFGEGSRLTVL.

J is TRBJ2-5 and V is TRBV28, with TRBD2 matching over 13 bases. This CDR3 is 16 amino acids long. CDR1 is MDHEN and CDR2 is SYDVKM in the germline V gene. The V and J ends lost 7 bases and 4 bases, in that order; junction bases with no gene match: 9. The CDR3 loop is CASTPGGLAGRETQYF. CDR3 nucleotides: TGTGCCAGCACCCCGGGGGGACTAGCGGGACGAGAGACCCAGTACTTC.